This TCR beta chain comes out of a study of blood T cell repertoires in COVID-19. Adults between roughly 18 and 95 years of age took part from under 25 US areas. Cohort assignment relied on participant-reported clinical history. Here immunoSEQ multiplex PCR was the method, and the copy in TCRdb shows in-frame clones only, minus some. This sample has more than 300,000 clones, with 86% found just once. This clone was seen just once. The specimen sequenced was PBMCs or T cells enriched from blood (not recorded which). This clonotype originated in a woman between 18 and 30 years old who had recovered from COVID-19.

The CDR3 nucleotides read TGTGCCAGCAGTGTAGGGGCGGCGAACACTGAAGCTTTCTTT. Translated: CASSVGAANTEAFF. The chain uses TRBV6-4 and TRBJ1-1; a possible D gene is TRBD1 (5 bases). Trimming stripped 4 bases from V and 1 base from J, with 10 bases between. This CDR3 has 14 amino acids. Germline V CDR1 and CDR2: MRHNA, SNTAGT.